The 14 T cell receptor beta chains listed next were all sequenced from one sample in a study of blood T cell repertoires in COVID-19. Only in-frame clones appear in the TCRdb table, and some are missing; sequencing was by immunoSEQ multiplex PCR. The sample has 150,000 to 200,000 clones; roughly nine tenths are singletons. Sequencing input: peripheral blood. Every receptor here comes from a man aged 18 to 30 who had recovered from COVID-19.

The J gene is TRBJ2-2, the V gene TRBV11-2; D is unresolved. CDR1 and CDR2 (germline): SGHAT, FQNNGV. This CDR3 comprises 12 residues. The V gene lost 5 bases and the J gene lost 2 bases, with 3 bases spanning the gap. In nucleotides, the CDR3 is TGTGCCAGCAGCCTAAACACCGGGGAGCTGTTTTTT. Protein sequence: CASSLNTGELFF.

The V call is TRBV6-6, the J call TRBJ2-7; TRBD2 might be the D (5 bases). Germline V gene sequence: CDR1 MNHNY, CDR2 SVGAGI (reference sequence). The CDR3 sequence is 16 residues long. V lost 2 bases and J 2 bases, leaving 16 bases between the germline ends. The CDR3 DNA reads as TGTGCCAGCAGTTACCGTGGCGGAGGTGGGGCCTACGAGCAGTACTTC. Residues: CASSYRGGGGAYEQYF.

The gene calls are TRBV5-1 and TRBJ1-4; 7 bases agree with TRBD1. The CDR3 is made up of 15 amino acids. Unmatched junction bases numbered 3, after V lost 3 bases and J lost 1 base. Germline values: CDR1 SGHRS, CDR2 YFSETQ. The CDR3 DNA reads as TGCGCCAGCAGCTCTACAGGGGTAACTAATGAAAAACTGTTTTTT. Amino acid sequence: CASSSTGVTNEKLFF.

This chain connects TRBV7-3 to TRBJ1-2; 9 nucleotides match TRBD1. V lost 5 bases to trimming and J lost 6 bases; unmatched junction nucleotides: 10. CDR3 length: 15 amino acids. The germline V gene has CDR1 SGHTA and CDR2 FQGTGA. CDR3 in DNA: TGTGCCAGCAGCCCCGGGGACAGGGAGTTGGATGGCTACACCTTC. Translation: CASSPGDRELDGYTF.

The CDR3 protein is CASRAGPGLDLIYEQYF. The DNA of the CDR3 is TGTGCCAGCAGGGCAGGGCCCGGACTAGACCTTATCTACGAGCAGTACTTC. This chain uses TRBV27 with TRBJ2-7, with 7 bases aligning to TRBD2. Germline assignment: CDR1 MNHEY and CDR2 SMNVEV (reference sequence). The CDR3 sequence is 17 residues long. The V gene end was trimmed by 6 bases and the J gene end by 3 bases; junction bases not matched to a gene: 17.

V usage is TRBV2 and J usage is TRBJ2-3; the match to TRBD2 covers 9 bases. V was clipped by 7 bases and J by 4 bases; unmatched bases: 18. The CDR3 is 18 residues long. Germline assignment: CDR1 SNHLY and CDR2 FYNNEI. The CDR3 sequence is CASTRGRLAGSPADTQYF. The CDR3 region has the DNA TGTGCCAGCACCAGGGGGAGGCTAGCGGGATCTCCGGCAGATACGCAGTATTTT. Full variable domain (outside the CDR3, taken from reference TRBV2 and TRBJ2-3): EPEVTQTPSHQVTQMGQEVILRCVPISNHLYFYWYRQILGQKVEFLVSFYNNEISEKSEIFDDQFSVERPDGSNFTLKIRSTKLEDSAMYFCASTRGRLAGSPADTQYFGPGTRLTVL.

The chain employs TRBV6-2 or TRBV6-3 and TRBJ2-1, with D perhaps TRBD2 (6 bases). V shed 4 bases and J shed 0 bases, with 22 bases lying between them. Germline values: CDR1 MNHEY, CDR2 SVGEGT. The CDR3 covers 19 residues. CDR3 loop: CASSSSVRAMTSSYNEQFF. The CDR3 nucleotides are TGTGCCAGCAGTTCATCCGTCCGGGCTATGACTAGCTCCTACAATGAGCAGTTCTTC.

The rearrangement joins TRBV5-1 to TRBJ2-1; TRBD1 agrees at 9 bases. The CDR3 has 15 residues. CDR1 and CDR2 (germline): SGHRS, YFSETQ. V lost 2 bases and J lost 3; bases outside the gene matches: 3. CDR3 nucleotide sequence: TGCGCCAGCAGCTTTACAGGGGGCATCTACAATGAGCAGTTCTTC. It codes for CASSFTGGIYNEQFF.

Remarks on this clone: Within the sample, other DNA sequences also encode this same CDR3. The rearrangement links TRBV7-2 to TRBJ2-7, with D unresolved. The CDR3 is 13 amino acids. CDR1 and CDR2 (germline): SGHTA, FQGNSA. Trimming removed 1 base at V and 3 bases at J, with 7 bases between. The CDR3 sequence is CASSLDGLYEQYF. The CDR3 bases are TGTGCCAGCAGCTTAGATGGCCTCTACGAGCAGTACTTC.

CDR3 loop: CGRPGTVIRDRGKDTEAFF. The CDR3 DNA is TGCGGGCGGCCGGGGACGGTAATCCGGGACAGGGGAAAGGACACTGAAGCTTTCTTT. The genes are TRBV5-1 and TRBJ1-1; 10 positions match TRBD1. Germline CDR1 reads SGHRS; CDR2 reads YFSETQ. The CDR3 is 19 residues long.

The chain uses TRBV2 and TRBJ1-5, with D possibly TRBD1 on 6 matching bases. V was shortened by 3 bases and J by 4 bases, with 10 bases between the two germline ends. Germline V gene data show CDR1 as SNHLY and CDR2 as FYNNEI. The CDR3 is 14 amino acids. The CDR3 DNA reads as TGTGCCAGCAGTGAGAAGGACAGAAATCAGCCCCAGCATTTT. It encodes CASSEKDRNQPQHF.

The chain employs TRBV6-2 or TRBV6-3 and TRBJ1-2; D is unclear. CDR3 length: 12 amino acids. Trimming shortened V by 5 bases and J by 2 bases, and 6 bases separated the two germline ends. Germline-derived CDR1 and CDR2 are MNHEY and SVGEGT. The CDR3 DNA reads as TGTGCCAGCAGTATCAGGAACTATGGCTACACCTTC. This gives the protein CASSIRNYGYTF.

The CDR3 coding sequence is TGTGCCAGCAGTGGCAGACTAGCGGGAGGGGCCTACGAGCAGTACTTC. Its protein is CASSGRLAGGAYEQYF. This rearrangement joins TRBV6-1 to TRBJ2-7, with TRBD2 identical over 14 bases. Per germline, CDR1 MNHNS and CDR2 SASEGT. V gave up 4 bases and J gave up 2 bases; unmatched junction bases: 4. The CDR3 consists of 16 residues.

The chain has TRBV27 and TRBJ2-2, with TRBD2 matching over 13 bases. The V and J ends lost 3 bases and 6 bases, in that order; junction bases with no gene match: 1. CDR3 length: 15 residues. The germline gives CDR1 MNHEY, CDR2 SMNVEV (reference sequence). The CDR3 sequence is CASSFGLAGAGELFF. DNA for the CDR3: TGTGCCAGCAGTTTTGGACTAGCGGGAGCCGGGGAGCTGTTTTTT.